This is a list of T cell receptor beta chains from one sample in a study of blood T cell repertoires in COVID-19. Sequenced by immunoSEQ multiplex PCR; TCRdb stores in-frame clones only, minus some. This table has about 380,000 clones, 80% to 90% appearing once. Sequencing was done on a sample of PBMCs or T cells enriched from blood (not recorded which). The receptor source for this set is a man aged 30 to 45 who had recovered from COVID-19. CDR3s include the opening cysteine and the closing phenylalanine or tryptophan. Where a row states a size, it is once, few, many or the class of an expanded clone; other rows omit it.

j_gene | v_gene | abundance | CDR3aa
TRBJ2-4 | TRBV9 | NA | CASSVEGPGVQYF
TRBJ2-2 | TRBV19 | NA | CASKPGALGNTGELFF
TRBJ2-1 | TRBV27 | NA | CASSLAGWDEQFF
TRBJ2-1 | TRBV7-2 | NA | CASSQTLGGSSYNEQFF
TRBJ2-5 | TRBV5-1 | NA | CASSLGSGETQYF
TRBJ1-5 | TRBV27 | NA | CASSLRGFSNQPQHF
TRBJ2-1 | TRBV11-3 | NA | CASSPGGSSYNEQFF
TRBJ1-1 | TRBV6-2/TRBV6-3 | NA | CASSWATGTEAFF
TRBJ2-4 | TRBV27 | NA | CASRAGTGGAAKNIQYF
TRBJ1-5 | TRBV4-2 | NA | CASSQDRGLGQPQHF
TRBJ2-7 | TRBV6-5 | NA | CAQGGSSVYSWEQYF
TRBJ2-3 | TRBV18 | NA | CASSQGTSGTDTQYF
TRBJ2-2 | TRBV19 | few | CASSIGQGTRELFF
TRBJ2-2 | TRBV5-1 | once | CASSLGQGAGTGELFF
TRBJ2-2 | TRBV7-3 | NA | CASSLYGRGALNGELFF
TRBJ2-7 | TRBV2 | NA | CASRQLAGGPYEQYF
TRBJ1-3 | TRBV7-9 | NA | CASSLENLANTIYF
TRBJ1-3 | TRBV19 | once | CASSISTDPGNTIYF
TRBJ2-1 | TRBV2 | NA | CASITRNEQFF
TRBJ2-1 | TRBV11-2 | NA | CASSLEPSGYNEQFF
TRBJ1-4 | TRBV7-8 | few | CASSLAGDWNEKLFF
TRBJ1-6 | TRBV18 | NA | CASSPTELGPLHF
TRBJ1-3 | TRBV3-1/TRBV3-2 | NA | CASSQEGRISGNTIYF
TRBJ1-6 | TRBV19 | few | CASSTTGGTYNSPLHF
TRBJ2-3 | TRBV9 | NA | CASSPRLAGGTDTQYF
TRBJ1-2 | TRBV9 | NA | CASSGGTVGGYTF
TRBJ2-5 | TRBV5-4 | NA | CASSLGQAKETQYF
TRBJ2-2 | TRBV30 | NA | CAWSRGLGELFF
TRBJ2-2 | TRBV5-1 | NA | CASSAQGGTGELFF
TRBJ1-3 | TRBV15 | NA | CATSRDPSSGNTIYF
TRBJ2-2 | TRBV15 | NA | CATSRDLASTGELFF
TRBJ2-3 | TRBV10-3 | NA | CAISTGISPDTQYF
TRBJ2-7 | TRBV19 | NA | CASSISDSGEQYF
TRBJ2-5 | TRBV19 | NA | CASSPPGLAGETQYF
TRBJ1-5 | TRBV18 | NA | CASSPGTGVLQPQHF
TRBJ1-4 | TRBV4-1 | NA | CASSQGSSFLTTGEKLFF
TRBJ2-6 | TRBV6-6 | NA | CASSPEASGANVLTF
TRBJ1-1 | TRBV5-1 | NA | CASSFGDRGRVTEAFF
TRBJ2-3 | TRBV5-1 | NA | CASSPGLAGAFTDTQYF
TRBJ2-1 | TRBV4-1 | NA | CASSPQGQWNEQFF
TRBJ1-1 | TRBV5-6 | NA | CASSHGGTEAFF
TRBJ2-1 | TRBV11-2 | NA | CASSRIGGAGKQFF